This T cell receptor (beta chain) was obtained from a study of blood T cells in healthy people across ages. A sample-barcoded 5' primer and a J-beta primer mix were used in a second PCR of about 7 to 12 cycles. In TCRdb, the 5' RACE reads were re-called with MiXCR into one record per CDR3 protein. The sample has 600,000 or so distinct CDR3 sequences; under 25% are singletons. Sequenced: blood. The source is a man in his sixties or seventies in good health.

CDR3 in DNA: TGCAGCGTTCAGACAGGGTCAGGCTACGAGCAGTACTTC. Protein: CSVQTGSGYEQYF. The gene calls are TRBV29-1 and TRBJ2-7; 7 bases align to TRBD1. Unmatched junction bases numbered 7, after V lost 5 bases and J lost 3 bases. The CDR3 runs 13 residues. Germline V gene data show CDR1 as SQVTM and CDR2 as ANQGSEA.